Listed below are T cell receptor beta chains from one sample, sequenced in a study of blood T cell repertoires in COVID-19. The assay was immunoSEQ multiplex PCR, and TCRdb's table has in-frame clones only and misses some. Found here are 240,000 or so clones, 70% to 85% of them singletons; the top ten hold 2.5% to 4%. What was sequenced was peripheral blood. These receptors all come from a woman older than 75 with acute or convalescent COVID-19. The CDR3 runs from the conserved cysteine through the conserved F or W.

v_gene: TRBV7-9
CDR3aa: CASSFGTENTEAFF

v_gene: TRBV10-3
CDR3aa: CALSPGTAPVGEQFF

v_gene: TRBV18
CDR3aa: CASSPGSTEAFF

v_gene: TRBV6-5
CDR3aa: CASSQTGSGELFF

v_gene: TRBV7-9
CDR3aa: CASSSYGTGDSGANVLTF

v_gene: TRBV3-1/TRBV3-2
CDR3aa: CASSPHNLWHSGNTIYF

v_gene: TRBV6-5
CDR3aa: CASSYRGHYTF

v_gene: TRBV19
CDR3aa: CASRQTGTGTTGELFF

v_gene: TRBV7-9
CDR3aa: CASSLGGALGQPQHF

v_gene: TRBV18
CDR3aa: CASSTLAGSTDTQYF

v_gene: TRBV2
CDR3aa: CASSEVSRDQPQHF

v_gene: TRBV5-5
CDR3aa: CASSLREGTGVGNTIYF

v_gene: TRBV12-3/TRBV12-4
CDR3aa: CASSWSGGGGYTF

v_gene: TRBV11-2
CDR3aa: CASSFNSGDSYNEQFF

v_gene: TRBV14
CDR3aa: CASSQERGTSGRNEQFF

v_gene: TRBV29-1
CDR3aa: CSSGTGRNEQFF

v_gene: TRBV7-9
CDR3aa: CASSLVAASGIWELFF

v_gene: TRBV5-1
CDR3aa: CASTPRGGWSTDTQYF